This T cell receptor (beta chain) was recovered during a study of early T cells in non-severe SARS-CoV-2 infection. The V and J ends lost 0 bases and 8 bases respectively, with 11 bases between them. The germline V gene encodes CDR1 SGHVS and CDR2 FQNEAQ. The CDR3 runs to 14 residues. TCRdb reprocessed the 5' RACE reads with MiXCR, giving one entry per CDR3 protein. In the table there are about 110,000 distinct CDR3 sequences, around 10% of which are singletons. The TCR was taken from an adult who was a healthcare worker with PCR-confirmed SARS-CoV-2 infection or an uninfected control (not recorded which). The chain is built from TRBV7-8 and TRBJ1-5; D not resolved. Sequencing was performed on whole blood. The CDR3 DNA follows: TGTGCCAGCAGCTTAGCCCCCGGTAATGAGCCCCAGCATTTT. Translating it yields CASSLAPGNEPQHF.